The T cell receptor beta chain under discussion was sequenced for a study of a mutant IDH1 vaccine in newly diagnosed glioma. Study context: The initiation of vaccination occurred 4-6 weeks after radiotherapy alone, or with temozolomide cycles. Visit V12 was scheduled at week 35 and visit V13 at week 47. Study-wide points: Changes to the top peripheral T cell clonotypes appeared unrelated to pseudoprogression.

The germline gives CDR1 SGHVS, CDR2 FNYEAQ. Trimming at V came to 1 base and at J to 3 bases, leaving 3 bases not matched to a gene. CDR3 length: 15 residues. As for this clone: Its antigen is unidentified.

The table came from immunoSEQ multiplex PCR; TCRdb's copy has only in-frame clones and leaves some out. The table shows roughly 32,000 clones, with approximately 78% occurring only once. Specified time point: week 35, safety follow-up. Each dose delivered 300 ug of mutant IDH1 20-mer peptide subcutaneously with imiquimod. Each of the donors came in with new WHO grade 3 or 4 astrocytomas that were IDH1-mutant and ATRX-lost. The rearrangement links TRBV7-6 to TRBJ1-5; TRBD1 aligns across 7 bases. This clonotype originated in a woman between 18 and 30 years old with glioma. The sample in question was PBMCs, obtained from a glioma patient whose treatment included an IDH1 peptide vaccine. CDR3 sequence: CASSLGDSPNQPQHF. CDR3 sequence (DNA): TGTGCCAGCAGCTTAGGGGACAGCCCCAATCAGCCCCAGCATTTT.